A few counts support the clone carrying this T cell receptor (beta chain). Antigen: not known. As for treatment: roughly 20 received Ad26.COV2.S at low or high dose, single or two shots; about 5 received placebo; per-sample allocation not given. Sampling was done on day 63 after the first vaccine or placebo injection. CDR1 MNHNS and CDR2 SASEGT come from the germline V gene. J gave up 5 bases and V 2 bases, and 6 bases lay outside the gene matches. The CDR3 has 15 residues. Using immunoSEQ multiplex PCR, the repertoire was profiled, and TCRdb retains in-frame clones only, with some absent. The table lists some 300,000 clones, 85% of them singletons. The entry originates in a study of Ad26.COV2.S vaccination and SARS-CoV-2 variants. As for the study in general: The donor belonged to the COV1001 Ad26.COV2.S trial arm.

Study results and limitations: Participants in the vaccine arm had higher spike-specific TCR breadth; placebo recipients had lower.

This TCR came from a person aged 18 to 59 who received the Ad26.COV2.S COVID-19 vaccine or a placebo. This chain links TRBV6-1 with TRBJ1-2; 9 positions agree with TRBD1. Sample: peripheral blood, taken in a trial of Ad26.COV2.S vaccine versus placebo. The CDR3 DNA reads TGTGCCAGCAGTGAACTCGCGGACAGGGGTTATGGCTACACCTTC. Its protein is CASSELADRGYGYTF.